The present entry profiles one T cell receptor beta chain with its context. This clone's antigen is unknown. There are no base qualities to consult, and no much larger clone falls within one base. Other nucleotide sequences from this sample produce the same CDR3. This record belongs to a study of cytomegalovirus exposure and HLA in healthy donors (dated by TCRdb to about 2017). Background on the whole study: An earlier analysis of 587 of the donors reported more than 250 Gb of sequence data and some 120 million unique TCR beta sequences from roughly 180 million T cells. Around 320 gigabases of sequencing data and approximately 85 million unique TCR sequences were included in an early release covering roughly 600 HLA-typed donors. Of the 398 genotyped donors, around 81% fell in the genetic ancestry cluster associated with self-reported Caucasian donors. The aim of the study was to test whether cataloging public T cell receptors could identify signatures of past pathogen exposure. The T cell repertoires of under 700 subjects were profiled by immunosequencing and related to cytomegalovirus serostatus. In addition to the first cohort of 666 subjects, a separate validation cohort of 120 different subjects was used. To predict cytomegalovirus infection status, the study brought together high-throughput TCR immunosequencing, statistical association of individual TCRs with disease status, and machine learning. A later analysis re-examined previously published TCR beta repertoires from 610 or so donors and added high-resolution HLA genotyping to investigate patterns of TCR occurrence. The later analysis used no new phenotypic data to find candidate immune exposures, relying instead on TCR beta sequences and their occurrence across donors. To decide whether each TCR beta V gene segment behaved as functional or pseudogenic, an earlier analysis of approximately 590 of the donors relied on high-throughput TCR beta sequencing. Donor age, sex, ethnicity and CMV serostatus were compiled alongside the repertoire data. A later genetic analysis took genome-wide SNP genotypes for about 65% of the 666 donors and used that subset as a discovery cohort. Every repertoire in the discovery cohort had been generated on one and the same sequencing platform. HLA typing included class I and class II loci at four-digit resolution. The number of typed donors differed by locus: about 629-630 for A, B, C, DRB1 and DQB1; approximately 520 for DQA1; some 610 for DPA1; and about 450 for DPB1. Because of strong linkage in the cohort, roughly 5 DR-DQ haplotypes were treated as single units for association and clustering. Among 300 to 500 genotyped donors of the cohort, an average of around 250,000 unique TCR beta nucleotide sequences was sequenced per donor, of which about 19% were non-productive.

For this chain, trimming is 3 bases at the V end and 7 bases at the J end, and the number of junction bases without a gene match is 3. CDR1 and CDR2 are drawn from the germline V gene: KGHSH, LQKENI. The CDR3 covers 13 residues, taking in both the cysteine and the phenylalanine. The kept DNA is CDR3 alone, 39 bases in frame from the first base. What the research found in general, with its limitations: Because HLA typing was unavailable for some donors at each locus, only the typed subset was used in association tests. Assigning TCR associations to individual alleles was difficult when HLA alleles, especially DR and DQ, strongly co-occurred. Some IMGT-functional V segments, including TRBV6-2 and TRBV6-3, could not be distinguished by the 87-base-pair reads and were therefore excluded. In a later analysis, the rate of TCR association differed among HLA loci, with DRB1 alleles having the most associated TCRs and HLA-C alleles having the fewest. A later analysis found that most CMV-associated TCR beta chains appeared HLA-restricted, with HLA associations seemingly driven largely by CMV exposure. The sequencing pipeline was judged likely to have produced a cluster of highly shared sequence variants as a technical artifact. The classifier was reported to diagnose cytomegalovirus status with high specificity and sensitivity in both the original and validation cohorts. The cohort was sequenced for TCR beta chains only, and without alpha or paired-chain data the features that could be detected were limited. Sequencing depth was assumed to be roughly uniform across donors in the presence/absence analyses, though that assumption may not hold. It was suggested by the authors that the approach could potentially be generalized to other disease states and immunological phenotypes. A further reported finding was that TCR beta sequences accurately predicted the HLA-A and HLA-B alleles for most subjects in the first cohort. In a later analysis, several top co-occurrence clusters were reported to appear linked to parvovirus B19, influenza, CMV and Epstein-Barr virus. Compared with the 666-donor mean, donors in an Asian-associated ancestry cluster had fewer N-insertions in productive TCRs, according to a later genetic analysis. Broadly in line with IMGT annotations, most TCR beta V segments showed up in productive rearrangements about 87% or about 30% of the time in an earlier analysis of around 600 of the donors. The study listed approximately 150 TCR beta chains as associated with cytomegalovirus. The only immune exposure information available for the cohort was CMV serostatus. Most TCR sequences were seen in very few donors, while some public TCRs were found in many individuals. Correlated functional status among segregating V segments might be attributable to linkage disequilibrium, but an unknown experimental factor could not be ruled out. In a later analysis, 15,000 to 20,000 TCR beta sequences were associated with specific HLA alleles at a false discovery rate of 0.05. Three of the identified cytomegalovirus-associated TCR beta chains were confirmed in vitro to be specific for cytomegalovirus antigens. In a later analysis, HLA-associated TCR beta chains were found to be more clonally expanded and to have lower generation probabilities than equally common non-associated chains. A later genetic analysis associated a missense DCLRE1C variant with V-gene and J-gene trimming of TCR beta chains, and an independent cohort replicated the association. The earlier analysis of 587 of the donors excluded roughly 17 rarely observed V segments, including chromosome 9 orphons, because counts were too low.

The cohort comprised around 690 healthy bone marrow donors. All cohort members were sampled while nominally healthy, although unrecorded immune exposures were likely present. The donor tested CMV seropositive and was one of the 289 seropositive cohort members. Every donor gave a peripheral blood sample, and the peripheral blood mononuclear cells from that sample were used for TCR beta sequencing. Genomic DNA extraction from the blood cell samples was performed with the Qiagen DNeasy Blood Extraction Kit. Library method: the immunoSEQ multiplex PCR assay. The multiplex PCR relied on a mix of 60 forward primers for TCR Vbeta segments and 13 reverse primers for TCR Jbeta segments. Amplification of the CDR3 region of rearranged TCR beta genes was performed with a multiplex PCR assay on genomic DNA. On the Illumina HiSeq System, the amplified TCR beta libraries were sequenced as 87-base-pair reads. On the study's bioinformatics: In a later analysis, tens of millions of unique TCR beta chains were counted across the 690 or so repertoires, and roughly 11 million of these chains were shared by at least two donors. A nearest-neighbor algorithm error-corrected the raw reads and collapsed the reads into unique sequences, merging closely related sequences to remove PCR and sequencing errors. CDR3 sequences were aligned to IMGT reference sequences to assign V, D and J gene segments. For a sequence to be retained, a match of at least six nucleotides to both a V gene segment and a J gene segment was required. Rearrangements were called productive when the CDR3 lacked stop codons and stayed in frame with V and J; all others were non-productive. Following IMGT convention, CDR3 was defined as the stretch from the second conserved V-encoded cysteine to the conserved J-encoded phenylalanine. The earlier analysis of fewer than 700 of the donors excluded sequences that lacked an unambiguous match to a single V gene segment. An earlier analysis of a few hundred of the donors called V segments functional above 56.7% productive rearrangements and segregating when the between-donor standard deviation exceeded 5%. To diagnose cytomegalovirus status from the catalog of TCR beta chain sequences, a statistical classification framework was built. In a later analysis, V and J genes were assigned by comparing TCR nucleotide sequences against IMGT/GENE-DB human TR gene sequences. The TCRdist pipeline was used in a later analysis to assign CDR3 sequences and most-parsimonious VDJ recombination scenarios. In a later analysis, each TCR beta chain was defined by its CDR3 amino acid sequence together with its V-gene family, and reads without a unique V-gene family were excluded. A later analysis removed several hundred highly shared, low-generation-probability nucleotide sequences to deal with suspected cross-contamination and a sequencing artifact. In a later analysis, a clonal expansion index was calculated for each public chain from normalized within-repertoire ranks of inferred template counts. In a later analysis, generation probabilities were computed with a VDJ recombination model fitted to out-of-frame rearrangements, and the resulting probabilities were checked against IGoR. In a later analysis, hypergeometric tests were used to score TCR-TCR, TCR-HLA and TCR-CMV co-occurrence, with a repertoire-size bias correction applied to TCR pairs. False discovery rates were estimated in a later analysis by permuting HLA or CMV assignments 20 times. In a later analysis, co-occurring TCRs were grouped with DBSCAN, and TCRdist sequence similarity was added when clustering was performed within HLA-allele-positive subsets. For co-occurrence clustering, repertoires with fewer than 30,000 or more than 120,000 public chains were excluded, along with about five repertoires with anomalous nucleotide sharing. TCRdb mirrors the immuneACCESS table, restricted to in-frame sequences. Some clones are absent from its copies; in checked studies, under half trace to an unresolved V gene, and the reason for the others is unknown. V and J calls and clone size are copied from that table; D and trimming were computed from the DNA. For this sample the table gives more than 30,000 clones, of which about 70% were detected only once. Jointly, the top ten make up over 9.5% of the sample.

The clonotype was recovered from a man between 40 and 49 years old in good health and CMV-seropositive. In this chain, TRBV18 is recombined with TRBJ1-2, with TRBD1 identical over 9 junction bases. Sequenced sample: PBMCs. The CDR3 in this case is CASSPGTGFGYTF. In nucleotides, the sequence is TGTGCCAGCTCACCCGGGACAGGGTTTGGCTACACCTTC.